This T cell receptor beta chain was captured by sequencing in a study of T cell responses to AZD1222 COVID-19 vaccine. Germline trimming cut 6 bases from V and 4 bases from J; bases unmatched to any gene: 5. The CDR3 runs 15 residues. Germline V gene data show CDR1 as KGHSH and CDR2 as LQKENI. Overall study results and limits: Repertoire sampling occurred only after the peak T cell response. Of spike-specific TCRs, nearly half reportedly target regions left unmutated in variants.

Profiled with immunoSEQ multiplex PCR; TCRdb holds only in-frame clones, not every one. The sample includes about 48,000 clones, around nine tenths of them seen just once. A word on this clone: The antigen is not known.

Second-dose recipients at about 4 or about 12 weeks were treated as one pooled group. This TCR was sampled from an adult who received the AZD1222 COVID-19 vaccine. Sequences were derived from peripheral blood, sampled 28 days after the second AZD1222 dose. The J gene is TRBJ1-6, the V gene TRBV18; 8 bases agree with TRBD1. The CDR3 DNA sequence: TGTGCCAGCTCTCCCGGACAGGGTTATAATTCACCCCTCCACTTT. Its protein product is CASSPGQGYNSPLHF.